This TCR beta chain is drawn from a study of cytomegalovirus exposure and HLA in healthy donors. Comment on this clone: Its antigen is undetermined.

There were likely unrecorded immune exposures, though donors were nominally healthy when sampled. The PCR employed 60 Vbeta primers together with 13 Jbeta primers. Using immunoSEQ multiplex PCR, the repertoire was profiled, and TCRdb retains in-frame clones only, with some absent. The sample lists around 130,000 clones; over 75% were seen once. V dropped 1 base and J dropped 8 bases, with 14 bases sitting between them. In germline, CDR1 is MGHRA, CDR2 YSYEKL. The CDR3 has 14 residues. Study observations and caveats: A later analysis found most CMV-associated TCR beta chains apparently HLA-restricted. Certain indistinguishable V segments, among them TRBV6-2 and TRBV6-3, were excluded. The study listed roughly 160 cytomegalovirus-associated TCR beta chains.

The TCR sequence derives from a woman younger than 30 in good health and CMV-seronegative. Source material: PBMCs. The rearrangement links TRBV4-1 to TRBJ1-2; D is perhaps TRBD1 (6 bases). CDR3 region: CASSQGGGRGGYTF. CDR3 nucleotide sequence: TGCGCCAGCAGCCAAGGGGGGGGGCGGGGAGGCTACACCTTC.